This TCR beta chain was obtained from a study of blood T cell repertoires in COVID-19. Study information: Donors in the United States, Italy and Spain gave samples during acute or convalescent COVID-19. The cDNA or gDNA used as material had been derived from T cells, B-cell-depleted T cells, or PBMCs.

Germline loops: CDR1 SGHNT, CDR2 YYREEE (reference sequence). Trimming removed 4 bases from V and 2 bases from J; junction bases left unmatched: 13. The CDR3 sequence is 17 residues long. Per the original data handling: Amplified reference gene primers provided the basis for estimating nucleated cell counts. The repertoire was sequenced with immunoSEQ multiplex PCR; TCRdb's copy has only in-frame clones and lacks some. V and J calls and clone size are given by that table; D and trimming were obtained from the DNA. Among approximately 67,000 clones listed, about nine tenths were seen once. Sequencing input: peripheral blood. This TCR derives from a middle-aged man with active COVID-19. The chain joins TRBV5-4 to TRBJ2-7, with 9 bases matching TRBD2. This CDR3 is CASSPRGSGRAAYEQYF. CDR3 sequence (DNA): TGTGCCAGCAGCCCCCGGGGTAGCGGGAGAGCCGCCTACGAGCAGTACTTC.